This T cell receptor (beta chain) was obtained from a study of shared clonotypes between healthy human individuals. The CDR3 totals 14 residues. V dropped 4 bases and J dropped 3; count of bases not matched to a gene: 7. Per the germline V gene, CDR1 is SGHNT and CDR2 is YYREEE (reference sequence). Profiling relied on immunoSEQ multiplex PCR, and the TCRdb table lists in-frame clones only, not all of them. The sample contains about 1.5 million clones, 95% to 99% of which appear only once. The sample taken for sequencing was naive CD4+ T cells sorted from blood. As for subset: CD45RA+ positively selected. The rearrangement joins TRBV5-4 to TRBJ2-7, with TRBD1 identical over 7 bases. The sequence was collected from a man aged 30 to 39 in good health. The CDR3 is CASSLDPGGYEQYF. The CDR3 nucleotides read TGTGCCAGCAGCCTAGACCCAGGGGGCTACGAGCAGTACTTC. Full variable domain (missing parts from reference TRBV5-4 and TRBJ2-7): ETGVTQSPTHLIKTRGQQVTLRCSSQSGHNTVSWYQQALGQGPQFIFQYYREEENGRGNFPPRFSGLQFPNYSSELNVNALELDDSALYLCASSLDPGGYEQYFGPGTRLTVT.